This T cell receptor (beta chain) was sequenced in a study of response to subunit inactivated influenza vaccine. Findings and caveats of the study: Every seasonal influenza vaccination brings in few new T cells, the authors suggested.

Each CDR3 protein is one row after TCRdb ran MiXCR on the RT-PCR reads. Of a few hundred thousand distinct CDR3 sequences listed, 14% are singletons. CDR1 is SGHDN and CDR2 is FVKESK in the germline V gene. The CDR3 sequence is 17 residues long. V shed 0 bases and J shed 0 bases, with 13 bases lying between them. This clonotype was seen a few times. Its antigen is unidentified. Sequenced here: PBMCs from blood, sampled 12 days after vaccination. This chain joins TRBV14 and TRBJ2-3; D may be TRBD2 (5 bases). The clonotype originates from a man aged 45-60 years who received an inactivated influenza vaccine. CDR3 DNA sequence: TGTGCCAGCAGCCAAGATCGGACTGGAACTAGCACAGATACGCAGTATTTT. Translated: CASSQDRTGTSTDTQYF.